The 14 T cell receptor beta chains below come from one sample, sequenced in a study of cytomegalovirus exposure and HLA in healthy donors. Vbeta (60) and Jbeta (13) primers were used in the PCR. The method was immunoSEQ multiplex PCR; TCRdb's version includes in-frame clones alone and lacks a portion of them. The table has about 160,000 clones, 65% to 85% seen once. The sample consisted of PBMCs. The origin of the receptors is a woman aged 18-30 years in good health and CMV-seronegative.

This chain uses TRBV4-2 with TRBJ2-5; 12 bases are shared with TRBD1. The germline CDR1 and CDR2 sequences are LGHNA and YNFKEQ. Trimming cost V 5 bases and J 4 bases; bases outside gene matches: 5. The CDR3 is 15 residues long. The CDR3 nucleotides are TGTGCCAGCAGCAAACGGGACAGGGGGCGAGAGACCCAGTACTTC. Translating gives CASSKRDRGRETQYF.

This chain connects TRBV4-1 to TRBJ1-5; perhaps TRBD1 as D (6 bases). The CDR3 sequence is 15 residues long. Trimming stripped 1 base from V and 1 base from J, with 8 bases between. Germline V CDR1 and CDR2: MGHRA, YSYEKL. CDR3: CASSQARGSNQPQHF. The DNA for the CDR3 is TGCGCCAGCAGCCAAGCCAGGGGAAGCAATCAGCCCCAGCATTTT.

The gene calls are TRBV6-5 and TRBJ1-1; 8 bases match TRBD1. CDR3 size: 15 residues. The germline gives CDR1 MNHEY, CDR2 SVGAGI. Trimming at V came to 5 bases and at J to 11 bases, leaving 16 bases not matched to a gene. CDR3 DNA sequence: TGTGCCAGCAGTCCACGTCCCGGGACAGGATTGAGGGCTTTCTTT. Encoded protein: CASSPRPGTGLRAFF.

The rearrangement joins TRBV5-1 to TRBJ2-7; TRBD2 matches at 7 bases. V gave up 4 bases and J gave up 7 bases; unmatched junction bases: 14. CDR3 size: 15 residues. The germline V gene encodes CDR1 SGHRS and CDR2 YFSETQ. In nucleotides, the CDR3 is TGCGCCAGCAGCCAGCGGGACCCGCGGGCCGGAGAGCAGTACTTC. It codes for CASSQRDPRAGEQYF.

This chain joins TRBV5-1 and TRBJ2-7; 8 bases map to TRBD1. In germline, CDR1 is SGHRS, CDR2 YFSETQ. The CDR3 contains 15 residues. Trimming cost V 3 bases and J 3 bases; bases outside gene matches: 8. The CDR3 protein is CASSSNQGAGYEQYF. The CDR3 coding sequence is TGCGCCAGCAGCTCCAATCAGGGGGCAGGCTACGAGCAGTACTTC.

The chain links TRBV11-3 to TRBJ2-3; 10 bases map to TRBD2. Germline loops: CDR1 SGHNT, CDR2 YENEEA. This CDR3 spans 16 amino acids. V gave up 4 bases and J gave up 1 base; unmatched junction bases: 5. The CDR3 DNA sequence: TGTGCCAGCAGCTCGGGAGCGGGAGGGGGCACAGATACGCAGTATTTT. It translates to CASSSGAGGGTDTQYF.

The chain carries TRBV5-1 and TRBJ2-5; D not resolved. V lost 2 bases and J 3 bases, leaving 5 bases between the germline ends. The CDR3 spans 12 residues. Per germline, CDR1 SGHRS and CDR2 YFSETQ. The CDR3 region is CASSFLEETQYF. In nucleotides, the CDR3 is TGCGCCAGCAGCTTTCTTGAAGAGACCCAGTACTTC. Complete variable domain (other parts from reference TRBV5-1 and TRBJ2-5): KAGVTQTPRYLIKTRGQQVTLSCSPISGHRSVSWYQQTPGQGLQFLFEYFSETQRNKGNFPGRFSGRQFSNSRSEMNVSTLELGDSALYLCASSFLEETQYFGPGTRLLVL.

The genes are TRBV6-5 and TRBJ2-2, with D possibly being TRBD2 (5 bases). Germline V gene data show CDR1 as MNHEY and CDR2 as SVGAGI. V was cut by 8 bases and J by 6 bases, with 19 bases left in between. The CDR3 runs 15 residues. Here the CDR3 DNA reads TGTGCCAGCCGAGGTTTGTGGGAGATTTCCGGGGAGCTGTTTTTT. Encoded protein: CASRGLWEISGELFF.

This chain connects TRBV6-5 to TRBJ2-7; possible D gene TRBD1, 6 bases. CDR1 and CDR2 (germline): MNHEY, SVGAGI. The CDR3 loop spans 16 amino acids. Trimming removed 3 bases from V and 2 bases from J, with 17 bases in between. The CDR3 spells CASSYNPQGSTYEQYF. The CDR3 nucleotides are TGTGCCAGCAGTTATAACCCACAGGGCAGCACCTACGAGCAGTACTTC.

The chain's CDR3 is CASSSRGQGSVSGANVLTF. The CDR3 DNA reads TGTGCCAGCAGCTCGAGAGGACAGGGCTCAGTCTCTGGGGCCAACGTCCTGACTTTC. The J gene is TRBJ2-6, the V gene TRBV11-2; 8 positions agree with TRBD1. This CDR3 is 19 amino acids long. CDR1 and CDR2 from the germline V gene are SGHAT and FQNNGV. After removal of 4 bases from V and 0 bases from J, the junction contained 11 bases not matched to a gene.

This chain uses TRBV5-6 with TRBJ1-5; D is ambiguous. Trimming pared 2 bases from V and 6 bases from J, leaving 18 bases between. Germline values: CDR1 SGHDT, CDR2 YYEEEE. CDR3 length: 16 amino acids. CDR3 in amino acids: CASSLSRMEGVQPQHF. CDR3 nucleotides: TGTGCCAGCAGCTTATCACGTATGGAGGGTGTTCAGCCCCAGCATTTT.

The chain joins TRBV5-1 to TRBJ2-2; possible D gene TRBD1, 8 bases. The V gene's germline CDR1 is SGHRS and CDR2 YFSETQ. CDR3 size: 15 residues. Trimming stripped 4 bases from V and 4 bases from J, with 14 bases between. CDR3 loop: CASSPTGEGTGELFF. In DNA, the CDR3 is TGCGCCAGCAGCCCGACAGGGGAGGGCACCGGGGAGCTGTTTTTT.

V is TRBV6-5 and J is TRBJ2-5; D might be TRBD2 (5 bases). The CDR3 has 15 residues. Between the trimmed V and J ends, which lost 0 bases and 2 bases, there was a span of 10 bases. Germline V gene sequence: CDR1 MNHEY, CDR2 SVGAGI. CDR3: CASSYSWGAQETQYF. The CDR3 DNA sequence: TGTGCCAGCAGTTACTCGTGGGGAGCACAAGAGACCCAGTACTTC.

The chain has TRBV30 and TRBJ1-6; tentative D call: TRBD1 (6 bases). The CDR3 covers 17 residues. V lost 7 bases to trimming and J lost 4 bases, with 23 bases between them. Germline assignment: CDR1 GTSNPN and CDR2 SVGIG (reference sequence). The chain's CDR3 is CASTKGGGFGYNSPLHF. For the CDR3, the DNA is TGTGCCTCGACAAAAGGGGGGGGTTTCGGTTATAATTCACCCCTCCACTTT.